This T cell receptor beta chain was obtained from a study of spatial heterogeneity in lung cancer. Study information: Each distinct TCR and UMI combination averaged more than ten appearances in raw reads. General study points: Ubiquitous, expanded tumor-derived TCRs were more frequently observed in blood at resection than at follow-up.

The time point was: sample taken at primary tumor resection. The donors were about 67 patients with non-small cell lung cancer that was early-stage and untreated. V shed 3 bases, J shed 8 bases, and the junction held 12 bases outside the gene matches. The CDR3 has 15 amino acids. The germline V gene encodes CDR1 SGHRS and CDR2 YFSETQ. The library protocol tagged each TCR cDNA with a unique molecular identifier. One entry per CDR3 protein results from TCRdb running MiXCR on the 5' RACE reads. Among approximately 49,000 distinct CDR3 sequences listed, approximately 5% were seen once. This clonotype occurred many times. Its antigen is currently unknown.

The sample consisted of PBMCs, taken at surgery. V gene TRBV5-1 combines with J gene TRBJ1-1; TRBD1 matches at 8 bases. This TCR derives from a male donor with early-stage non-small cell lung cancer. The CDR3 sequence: CASSSKTGDRLEAFF. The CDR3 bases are TGCGCCAGCAGCTCCAAGACAGGGGACCGCCTCGAAGCTTTCTTT.